This T cell receptor beta chain was retrieved from a study of T cell responses to AZD1222 COVID-19 vaccine. Study results and limitations: Targets within unmutated variant regions were reportedly found for nearly half of spike-specific TCRs. Mostly white British, mostly female donors; authors suggested clonal diversity may be underestimated. The peak T cell response came first, and repertoires were sampled only after it.

With 7 bases removed from V and 5 bases from J, the gap between germline ends came to 14 bases. The germline CDR1 and CDR2 sequences are SNHLY and FYNNEI. The CDR3 totals 13 residues. Clones were sequenced by immunoSEQ multiplex PCR, and TCRdb holds only the in-frame ones, with some missing. Here the sample spans under 150,000 clones, 92% being singletons. A remark on this clone: Antigen: not known.

The clonotype was recovered from an adult in good health. The chain carries TRBV2 and TRBJ1-2, with D possibly TRBD1 on 6 matching bases. Sequences were derived from peripheral blood, sampled on day 0 of AZD1222 vaccination. The CDR3 DNA is TGTGCCAGCATCCTGGACAGTTTTTATGGCTACACCTTC. It yields the protein CASILDSFYGYTF.